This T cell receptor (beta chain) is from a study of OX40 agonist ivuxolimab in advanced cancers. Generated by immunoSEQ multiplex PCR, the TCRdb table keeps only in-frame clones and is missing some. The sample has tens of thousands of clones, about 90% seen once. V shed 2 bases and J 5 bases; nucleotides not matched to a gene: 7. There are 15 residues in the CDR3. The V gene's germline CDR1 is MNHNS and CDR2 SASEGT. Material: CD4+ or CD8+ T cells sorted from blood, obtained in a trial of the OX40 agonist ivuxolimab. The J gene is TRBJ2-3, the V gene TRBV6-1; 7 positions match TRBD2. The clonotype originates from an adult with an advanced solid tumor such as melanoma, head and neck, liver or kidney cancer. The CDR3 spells CASSESFSGIDTQYF. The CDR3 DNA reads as TGTGCCAGCAGTGAATCGTTCAGCGGGATAGATACGCAGTATTTT.